This TCR beta chain was documented in a study of T cell repertoires in cytomegalovirus infection. As for the study in general: Through public TCR beta signatures, both CMV infection and matching HLA type were indicated.

V was cut by 5 bases and J by 6 bases, with 12 bases left in between. CDR3 length: 13 residues. CDR1 is SEHNR and CDR2 is FQNEAQ in the germline V gene (reference sequence). Using its own MiXCR run on the reads, TCRdb lists one record per CDR3 protein. The sample holds approximately 500,000 distinct CDR3 sequences, 15% to 20% seen once. In its sample, this clonotype was seen many times. Its specificity is not known. Study findings and constraints: The ex vivo response showed dominance by HLA-C-restricted CMV-specific TCR beta clonotypes.

V gene TRBV7-9 combines with J gene TRBJ2-3; D is unclear. Sequenced input: CD8+ T cells from PBMCs. The receptor was isolated from a human donor in good health (CMV status not recorded). Some clones in this sample may be carry-over from other donors' samples. The CDR3 DNA follows: TGTGCCAGCAGCCCCTTGATGGTGGATACGCAGTATTTT. Translated: CASSPLMVDTQYF.